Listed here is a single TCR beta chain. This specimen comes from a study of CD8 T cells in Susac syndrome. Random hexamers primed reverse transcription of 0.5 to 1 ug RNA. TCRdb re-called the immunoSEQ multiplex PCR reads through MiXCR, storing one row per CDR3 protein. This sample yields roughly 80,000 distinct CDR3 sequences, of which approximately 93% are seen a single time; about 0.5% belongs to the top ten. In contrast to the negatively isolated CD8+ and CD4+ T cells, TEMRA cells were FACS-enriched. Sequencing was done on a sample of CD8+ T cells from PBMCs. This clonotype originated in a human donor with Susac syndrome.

CDR3 in amino acids: CASTAGWGRDGYTF. Here the CDR3 DNA reads TGTGCCAGCACCGCGGGCTGGGGTAGGGATGGCTACACCTTC. The chain couples TRBV5-4 to TRBJ1-2; D gene uncertain. The germline V gene encodes CDR1 SGHNT and CDR2 YYREEE (reference sequence). There are 14 residues in the CDR3. Trimming pared 6 bases from V and 6 bases from J, leaving 18 bases between.